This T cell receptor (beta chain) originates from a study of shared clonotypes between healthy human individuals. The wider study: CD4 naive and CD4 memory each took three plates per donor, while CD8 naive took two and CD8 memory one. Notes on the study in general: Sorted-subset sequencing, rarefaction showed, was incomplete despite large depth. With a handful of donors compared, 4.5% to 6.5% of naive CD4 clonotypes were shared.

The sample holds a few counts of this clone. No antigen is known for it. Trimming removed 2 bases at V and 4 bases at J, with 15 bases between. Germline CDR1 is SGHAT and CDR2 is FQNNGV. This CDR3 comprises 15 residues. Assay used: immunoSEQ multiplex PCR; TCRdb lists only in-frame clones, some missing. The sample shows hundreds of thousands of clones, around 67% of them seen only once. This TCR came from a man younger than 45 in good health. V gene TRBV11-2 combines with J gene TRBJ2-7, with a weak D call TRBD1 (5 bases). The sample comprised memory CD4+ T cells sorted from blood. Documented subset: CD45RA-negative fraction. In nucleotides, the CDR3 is TGTGCCAGCAGCTTATCTAGGACATCCCCATACGAGCAGTACTTC. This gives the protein CASSLSRTSPYEQYF.